Sequencing of this T cell receptor beta chain was carried out in a study of blood T cell repertoires in COVID-19. This clone was seen only a few times. Only in-frame clones appear in the TCRdb table, and some are missing; sequencing was by immunoSEQ multiplex PCR. The table shows hundreds of thousands of clones, with about four fifths occurring only once. Cohort allocation depended upon clinical history that participants reported. Individuals in the exposed group had encountered a COVID-19 case within 2 weeks preceding study entry. CDR1 is SGHRS and CDR2 is YFSETQ in the germline V gene. The V gene lost 3 bases and the J gene lost 4 bases, with 16 bases spanning the gap. The CDR3 sequence is 15 residues long.

This receptor was taken from a woman between 45 and 65 years old who had been exposed to COVID-19. Sequencing was carried out using PBMCs or T cells enriched from blood (not recorded which). This chain joins TRBV5-1 and TRBJ2-5; a possible D gene is TRBD1 (7 bases). The CDR3 protein is CASSSIAAGGETQYF. The DNA of the CDR3 is TGCGCCAGCAGCTCGATAGCGGCAGGGGGAGAGACCCAGTACTTC.